Following are 5 T cell receptor beta chains from one sample sequenced in a study of early stage breast cancer tumors. Sequencing used immunoSEQ multiplex PCR; TCRdb keeps in-frame clones, though not all of them. The sample lists tens of thousands of clones, approximately 84% occurring once. Sample: blood. The receptors derive from a person in their fifties or sixties with breast cancer.

The chain couples TRBV7-3 to TRBJ2-6; D remains ambiguous. With 5 bases removed from V and 4 bases from J, the gap between germline ends came to 12 bases. The length of the CDR3 is 15 residues. Germline CDR1 reads SGHTA; CDR2 reads FQGTGA. The CDR3 DNA reads as TGTGCCAGCAGCCAACAAGACGGAGGGGCCAACGTCCTGACTTTC. It specifies CASSQQDGGANVLTF.

The V gene is TRBV19, the J gene TRBJ1-1, with a tentative D call TRBD1 (6 bases). Germline CDR1 reads LNHDA; CDR2 reads SQIVND (reference sequence). The CDR3 length is 14 residues. V was clipped by 5 bases and J by 3 bases, with 13 bases between them. CDR3 loop: CASSAQGSHTEAFF. Written as DNA, the CDR3 is TGTGCCAGTAGTGCACAGGGTTCGCACACTGAAGCTTTCTTT.

This clone came up a few times. The chain uses TRBV6-1 and TRBJ1-5, with TRBD1 matching over 7 bases. Germline V lookup: CDR1 MNHNS, CDR2 SASEGT. V shed 7 bases and J 7 bases; nucleotides not matched to a gene: 7. This CDR3 has 13 amino acids. CDR3 protein: CASTSDRRQPQHF. In DNA, the CDR3 is TGTGCCAGCACCTCGGACAGGAGACAGCCCCAGCATTTT.

This clone was seen more than once but under ten times. V gene TRBV5-1 combines with J gene TRBJ2-2, with 11 positions matching TRBD2. After removal of 2 bases from V and 7 bases from J, the junction contained 10 bases not matched to a gene. CDR3 length equals 17 residues. The V gene's germline CDR1 is SGHRS and CDR2 YFSETQ. The CDR3 DNA reads as TGCGCCAGCAGCTTACTATTAGCGGGAGGGCCGGACGGGGAGCTGTTTTTT. Its translation is CASSLLLAGGPDGELFF.

This clone was detected once. The chain employs TRBV30 and TRBJ1-1; maybe TRBD1 (5 bases). Deletions cut 0 bases from V and 5 bases from J, with 22 bases between. The germline CDR1 and CDR2 sequences are GTSNPN and SVGIG (reference sequence). The CDR3 is 17 amino acids. The CDR3 DNA reads as TGTGCCTGGAGTGTAGGTAGACAGATGGGGTTTCGGACTGAAGCTTTCTTT. Encoded protein: CAWSVGRQMGFRTEAFF.